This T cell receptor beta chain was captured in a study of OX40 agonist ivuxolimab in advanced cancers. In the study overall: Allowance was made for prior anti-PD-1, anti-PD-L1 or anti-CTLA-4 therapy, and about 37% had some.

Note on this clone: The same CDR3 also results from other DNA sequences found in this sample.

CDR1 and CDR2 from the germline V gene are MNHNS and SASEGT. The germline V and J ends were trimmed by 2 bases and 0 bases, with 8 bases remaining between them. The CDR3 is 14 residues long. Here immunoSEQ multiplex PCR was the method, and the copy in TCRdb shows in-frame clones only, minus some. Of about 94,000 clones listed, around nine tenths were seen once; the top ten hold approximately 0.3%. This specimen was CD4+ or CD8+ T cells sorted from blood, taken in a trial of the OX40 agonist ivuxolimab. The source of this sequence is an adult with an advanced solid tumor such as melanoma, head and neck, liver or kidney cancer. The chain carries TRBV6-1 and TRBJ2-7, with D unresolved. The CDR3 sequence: CASSEYYSSYEQYF. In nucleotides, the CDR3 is TGTGCCAGCAGTGAATATTATAGCTCCTACGAGCAGTACTTC.